These 30 T cell receptor beta chains share one sample of origin, sequenced in a study of CD8 T cells in ankylosing spondylitis. Via MiXCR, TCRdb re-called the 5' RACE reads, giving one row per CDR3 protein. This sample has roughly 150,000 distinct CDR3 sequences, with approximately 32% found just once. The sample consisted of synovial fluid, either unsorted or a sorted T cell fraction (not recorded which). Receptor source: a male donor with ankylosing spondylitis.

This clonotype was recorded a few times. The V and J genes are TRBV5-1 and TRBJ2-5; TRBD2 is a possible D gene (6 bases). V shed 7 bases and J shed 1 base, with 14 bases lying between them. CDR3 length: 14 amino acids. Germline values: CDR1 SGHRS, CDR2 YFSETQ. This CDR3 reads CASSLGLLQETQYF. The CDR3 DNA sequence: TGCGCCAGCTCTCTGGGACTCCTCCAAGAGACCCAGTACTTC.

This clonotype was picked up many times. The chain joins TRBV12-3 or TRBV12-4 to TRBJ1-2; 7 bases are shared with TRBD1. Trimming removed 4 bases from V and 6 bases from J; junction bases left unmatched: 5. The CDR3 runs 13 residues. The CDR3 coding sequence is TGTGCCAGCAGTTCCAACGACAGGGATGGCTACACCTTC. This translates into CASSSNDRDGYTF.

The chain employs TRBV4-2 and TRBJ2-7; 12 bases are shared with TRBD1. The V segment lost 5 bases and the J segment 7 bases; nucleotides outside the gene matches: 9. Germline CDR1 LGHNA, CDR2 YNFKEQ. The CDR3 length is 15 residues. The CDR3 bases are TGTGCCAGCAGCGACCGGGGACAGGGGGCCGGGGAGCAGTACTTC. Amino acid sequence: CASSDRGQGAGEQYF.

The V and J genes are TRBV7-2 and TRBJ1-4; TRBD1 agrees at 7 bases. J gave up 7 bases and V 3 bases, and 11 bases lay outside the gene matches. Germline assignment: CDR1 SGHTA and CDR2 FQGNSA. The CDR3 has 16 amino acids. The CDR3 reads CASSLNSGQSFEKLFF. The CDR3 nucleotides read TGTGCCAGCAGCTTGAACTCGGGACAGAGTTTTGAAAAACTGTTTTTT.

Concerning this clonotype itself: One end of the junction is discordant with germline, which a read error may explain. The chain links TRBV15 to TRBJ2-2, with 7 positions matching TRBD2. The CDR3 totals 12 residues. Germline lookup yields CDR1 LNHNV and CDR2 YYDKDF (reference sequence). The CDR3 sequence: CATSRGPGGLFF. In DNA form, the CDR3 reads TGTGCCACCAGCAGAGGGCCGGGGGGGCTGTTTTTT.

This clonotype was counted between two and nine times. The rearrangement joins TRBV4-2 to TRBJ2-7; D possibly corresponds to TRBD2 (6 bases). The length of the CDR3 is 16 residues. The germline V and J ends were trimmed by 4 bases and 3 bases, with 19 bases remaining between them. The germline V gene has CDR1 LGHNA and CDR2 YNFKEQ. The CDR3 loop is CASSLEVAVELYEQYF. CDR3 nucleotides: TGTGCCAGCAGCCTAGAGGTAGCGGTCGAACTCTACGAGCAGTACTTC.

This clonotype is a singleton in its sample. The rearrangement joins TRBV16 to TRBJ1-6; possible D gene TRBD1, 6 bases. Germline V gene data show CDR1 as KGHSY and CDR2 as FQNENV. V gave up 3 bases and J gave up 2 bases, with 14 bases separating them. The CDR3 sequence is 17 residues long. The CDR3, as DNA: TGTGCCAGCAGCCAGAATCTCAGGGGCGCCTATAATTCACCCCTCCACTTT. It is translated as CASSQNLRGAYNSPLHF.

This clonotype was seen more than once but under ten times. This chain links TRBV4-1 with TRBJ1-4, with D perhaps matching TRBD1 (6 bases). CDR3 length equals 18 residues. The germline V gene encodes CDR1 MGHRA and CDR2 YSYEKL. The V and J ends lost 4 bases and 4 bases respectively, with 22 bases between them. The CDR3 sequence: CASSLQRRTGFDNEKLFF. The CDR3 coding sequence is TGCGCCAGCAGCCTACAAAGGCGAACAGGGTTTGATAATGAAAAACTGTTTTTT.

This rearrangement joins TRBV12-3 or TRBV12-4 to TRBJ2-3; D remains ambiguous. The V and J ends lost 8 bases and 5 bases respectively, with 8 bases between them. This CDR3 spans 11 amino acids. The CDR3 here is CASRKGDTQYF. The CDR3 DNA reads as TGTGCCAGCCGAAAGGGAGATACGCAGTATTTT.

Ten or more counts support this clonotype. This chain links TRBV15 with TRBJ1-5; D not resolved. Trimming cost V 0 bases and J 0 bases, with 9 bases left between them. Germline CDR1 and CDR2: LNHNV and YYDKDF (reference sequence). The CDR3 consists of 16 residues. CDR3 sequence: CATSRDDPYSNQPQHF. The CDR3 coding sequence is TGTGCCACCAGCAGAGACGACCCTTATAGCAATCAGCCCCAGCATTTT.

This clonotype occurred a few times. This chain joins TRBV5-1 and TRBJ2-7, with D uncertain. Trimming cost V 4 bases and J 0 bases, with 11 bases left between them. CDR1 is SGHRS, CDR2 YFSETQ, per germline. This CDR3 comprises 14 residues. The DNA of the CDR3 is TGCGCCAGCAGCGCCGACGGAGACTCCTACGAGCAGTACTTC. It translates to CASSADGDSYEQYF.

This rearrangement joins TRBV7-2 to TRBJ2-5; D is unresolved. CDR1 is SGHTA, CDR2 FQGNSA, per germline. This CDR3 has 14 amino acids. With 3 bases removed from V and 5 bases from J, the gap between germline ends came to 13 bases. CDR3 sequence: CASSLDPSRETQYF. CDR3 nucleotides: TGTGCCAGCAGCTTGGACCCCTCGCGGGAGACCCAGTACTTC.

This rearrangement joins TRBV6-1 to TRBJ1-1, with a weak D call TRBD1 (5 bases). The CDR3 contains 14 residues. V was shortened by 0 bases and J by 11 bases, with 16 bases between the two germline ends. In germline, CDR1 is MNHNS, CDR2 SASEGT. As DNA, the CDR3 is TGTGCCAGCAGTGAAGCGCTTCAGGGACTGCTCGCTTTCTTT. Encoded protein: CASSEALQGLLAFF.

This clonotype came up a few times. The chain links TRBV5-1 to TRBJ1-3, with TRBD1 matching 7 bases. The germline V gene has CDR1 SGHRS and CDR2 YFSETQ. Losses at the gene ends were 4 bases for V and 4 bases for J; bases not matched to a gene: 8. This CDR3 is 15 amino acids long. The CDR3 DNA sequence: TGCGCCAGCAGCCCCTATCGGGACAGCGGAAACACCATATATTTT. Residues: CASSPYRDSGNTIYF.

This clonotype occurred a few times. The rearrangement uses TRBV4-1 and TRBJ2-1; 10 bases are a match to TRBD2. CDR1 and CDR2 from the germline V gene are MGHRA and YSYEKL. The CDR3 sequence is 16 residues long. Trimming at V came to 0 bases and at J to 3 bases, leaving 2 bases not matched to a gene. CDR3 amino acids: CASSQEPSGSYNEQFF. The CDR3 coding sequence is TGCGCCAGCAGCCAAGAACCTAGCGGGAGCTACAATGAGCAGTTCTTC.

This chain uses TRBV27 with TRBJ2-7; D is possibly TRBD2 (6 bases). Trimming shortened V by 3 bases and J by 6 bases, and 9 bases separated the two germline ends. Germline V gene data show CDR1 as MNHEY and CDR2 as SMNVEV (reference sequence). The CDR3 contains 12 residues. The CDR3 coding sequence is TGTGCCAGCAGTTTTAAGGGAGGCGAGCAGTACTTC. Amino acid sequence: CASSFKGGEQYF.

V is TRBV14 and J is TRBJ2-1; the D is unclear. In germline, CDR1 is SGHDN, CDR2 FVKESK. CDR3 length equals 15 residues. Trimming stripped 4 bases from V and 2 bases from J, with 12 bases between. The CDR3 here is CASSPGRAPYNEQFF. For the CDR3, the DNA is TGTGCCAGCAGCCCCGGACGGGCCCCCTACAATGAGCAGTTCTTC.

The table lists this clonotype with a few counts. The chain couples TRBV4-2 to TRBJ2-1; D gene unclear. There are 19 residues in the CDR3. V was shortened by 0 bases and J by 5 bases, with 23 bases between the two germline ends. Per germline, CDR1 LGHNA and CDR2 YNFKEQ. Written as DNA, the CDR3 is TGTGCCAGCAGCCAAGATCGCCGGTCAGGACCGCAACTCGACAATGAGCAGTTCTTC. Amino acid sequence: CASSQDRRSGPQLDNEQFF.

This clonotype was counted between two and nine times. The chain is built from TRBV18 and TRBJ2-1; D is perhaps TRBD1 or TRBD2 (5 bases each). V lost 1 base to trimming and J lost 9 bases, with 10 bases between them. There are 13 residues in the CDR3. Per germline, CDR1 KGHSH and CDR2 LQKENI. The CDR3 protein is CASSPQSGGEQFF. CDR3 sequence (DNA): TGTGCCAGCTCACCACAAAGTGGGGGTGAGCAGTTCTTC.

In its sample, this clonotype was seen many times. The chain couples TRBV7-9 to TRBJ2-3; D uncertain. The CDR3 runs to 12 residues. CDR1 is SEHNR and CDR2 is FQNEAQ in the germline V gene (reference sequence). V lost 1 base to trimming and J lost 6 bases, with 5 bases between them. The CDR3 sequence: CASSLVGDTQYF. The DNA of the CDR3 is TGTGCCAGCAGCTTAGTAGGGGATACGCAGTATTTT.

This sequence joins TRBV6-1 and TRBJ2-2, with 10 positions matching TRBD1. V lost 0 bases, J lost 5 bases, and 3 bases stayed unmatched. This CDR3 comprises 16 residues. CDR1 MNHNS and CDR2 SASEGT come from the germline V gene. For the CDR3, the DNA is TGTGCCAGCAGTGAAGCGCTGGACAGGGGGACCGGGGAGCTGTTTTTT. This encodes CASSEALDRGTGELFF.

This clonotype was found many times. The chain joins TRBV6-2 or TRBV6-3 to TRBJ1-2, with D unresolved. The CDR3 extends over 13 amino acids. Germline values: CDR1 MNHEY, CDR2 SVGEGT. Trimming removed 5 bases at V and 2 bases at J, with 9 bases between. The CDR3 coding sequence is TGTGCCAGCAGTCAGACCAGGAACTATGGCTACACCTTC. It specifies CASSQTRNYGYTF.

The V call is TRBV5-5, the J call TRBJ2-4, with unresolved D. The CDR3 runs to 11 residues. Germline V gene sequence: CDR1 SGHKS, CDR2 YYEKEE (reference sequence). V was clipped by 0 bases and J by 5 bases, with 0 bases between them. The CDR3 DNA follows: TGTGCCAGCAGCTTGGAAAACATTCAGTACTTC. This translates into CASSLENIQYF. Drawing the rest from reference TRBV5-5 and TRBJ2-4, the complete variable domain is DAGVTQSPTHLIKTRGQQVTLRCSPISGHKSVSWYQQVLGQGPQFIFQYYEKEERGRGNFPDRFSARQFPNYSSELNVNALLLGDSALYLCASSLENIQYFGAGTRLSVL.

The chain uses TRBV7-6 and TRBJ2-7, with 10 bases lining up with TRBD1. The V gene end was trimmed by 4 bases and the J gene end by 6 bases; junction bases not matched to a gene: 6. In germline, CDR1 is SGHVS, CDR2 FNYEAQ. The CDR3 runs 14 residues. The CDR3 region has the DNA TGTGCCAGCAGCTCCGGGACAGGGGTTGGCGAGCAGTACTTC. Amino acids: CASSSGTGVGEQYF.

This clonotype has a handful of counts. The chain's CDR3 is CASSPPRGASGNNEQFF. DNA for the CDR3: TGTGCCAGCTCACCACCTAGAGGGGCTAGCGGAAACAATGAGCAGTTCTTC. This chain uses TRBV18 with TRBJ2-1; 7 bases are a match to TRBD2. The CDR3 spans 17 residues. V was pared by 0 bases and J by 5 bases, with 10 bases of the junction left unmatched. Germline V lookup: CDR1 KGHSH, CDR2 LQKENI.

The chain joins TRBV20-1 to TRBJ1-1; D is unresolved. Per the germline V gene, CDR1 is DFQATT and CDR2 is SNEGSKA (reference sequence). Trimming left V 6 bases short and J 2 bases short, with 13 bases between. This CDR3 has 13 amino acids. For the CDR3, the DNA is TGCAGTGCCGGAGGGATCCTAAACACTGAAGCTTTCTTT. This encodes CSAGGILNTEAFF.

The CDR3 region is CASSFDGAGGPRDTQYF. As DNA, the CDR3 is TGTGCCAGCAGCTTTGACGGAGCGGGAGGGCCCCGGGATACGCAGTATTTT. The chain carries TRBV7-9 and TRBJ2-3; 10 bases are shared with TRBD2. CDR3 length: 17 amino acids. J gave up 6 bases and V 3 bases, and 12 bases lay outside the gene matches. CDR1 and CDR2 from the germline V gene are SEHNR and FQNEAQ (reference sequence).

This clonotype was observed at least ten times. The rearrangement links TRBV7-2 to TRBJ2-3; 7 positions match TRBD2. CDR3 length: 17 amino acids. Germline lookup yields CDR1 SGHTA and CDR2 FQGNSA. With 1 base clipped from V and 1 base from J, the junction kept 8 bases outside the gene matches. DNA of the CDR3: TGTGCCAGCAGCTTAGGGGCTAGCGGAGGGGGCACAGATACGCAGTATTTT. Its translation is CASSLGASGGGTDTQYF. Drawing the rest from reference TRBV7-2 and TRBJ2-3, the complete variable domain is GAGVSQSPSNKVTEKGKDVELRCDPISGHTALYWYRQSLGQGLEFLIYFQGNSAPDKSGLPSDRFSAERTGGSVSTLTIQRTQQEDSAVYLCASSLGASGGGTDTQYFGPGTRLTVL.

This clonotype was detected only a few times. The chain uses TRBV25-1 and TRBJ2-6; the D call may be TRBD1 or TRBD2 (6 bases each). The ends were cut back, 6 bases at V and 0 bases at J, with 18 bases in the middle. The germline V gene encodes CDR1 MGHDK and CDR2 SYGVNS. This CDR3 comprises 18 residues. The CDR3 nucleotides read TGTGCCAGCAGCTCCGGGGGCCTCGGACTCTCTGGGGCCAACGTCCTGACTTTC. As protein: CASSSGGLGLSGANVLTF. Full variable domain (missing parts from reference TRBV25-1 and TRBJ2-6): EADIYQTPRYLVIGTGKKITLECSQTMGHDKMYWYQQDPGMELHLIHYSYGVNSTEKGDLSSESTVSRIRTEHFPLTLESARPSHTSQYLCASSSGGLGLSGANVLTFGAGSRLTVL.

The chain is built from TRBV15 and TRBJ1-1; perhaps TRBD1 as D (5 bases). The germline CDR1 and CDR2 sequences are LNHNV and YYDKDF (reference sequence). V was clipped by 0 bases and J by 2 bases, with 13 bases between them. The CDR3 has 16 residues. The CDR3 reads CATSREKGSRNTEAFF. The CDR3 DNA sequence: TGTGCCACCAGCAGAGAGAAGGGGTCGCGAAACACTGAAGCTTTCTTT. The full variable domain, completed using reference TRBV15 and TRBJ1-1, is DAMVIQNPRYQVTQFGKPVTLSCSQTLNHNVMYWYQQKSSQAPKLLFHYYDKDFNNEADTPDNFQSRRPNTSFCFLDIRSPGLGDTAMYLCATSREKGSRNTEAFFGQGTRLTVV.